Listed here are 15 T cell receptor beta chains from one sample, sequenced in a study of T cells in Graves' hyperthyroidism and ophthalmopathy. RNA transcripts gave rise to amplified TCR beta CDR3 regions. A set of HTBI primers served as the primers for a first-round RT-PCR of the TCR CDR3. TCRdb re-derived calls from the multiplex PCR reads in MiXCR, one entry per CDR3 protein. Of approximately 600,000 distinct CDR3 sequences in the sample, about 15% were seen once. Sequencing was performed on blood. Receptor source: a woman in her 30s with Graves' hyperthyroidism that later progressed to Graves' ophthalmopathy.

This clonotype was observed many times. This chain links TRBV14 with TRBJ2-1; D call uncertain. Germline-derived CDR1 and CDR2 are SGHDN and FVKESK. V lost 4 bases and J 0 bases, leaving 13 bases between the germline ends. This CDR3 contains 16 residues. Here the CDR3 reads CASSPFLGSSYNEQFF. In DNA form, the CDR3 reads TGTGCCAGCAGCCCCTTTCTTGGTAGCTCCTACAATGAGCAGTTCTTC.

The rearrangement joins TRBV10-3 to TRBJ2-1; D perhaps matches TRBD1 (6 bases). V shed 4 bases and J shed 6 bases, with 7 bases lying between them. This CDR3 comprises 12 residues. Germline assignment: CDR1 ENHRY and CDR2 SYGVKD. Here the CDR3 reads CAISGGGNEQFF. In nucleotides, the CDR3 is TGTGCCATCAGTGGAGGGGGCAATGAGCAGTTCTTC.

This clonotype was observed many times. This chain connects TRBV12-3 or TRBV12-4 to TRBJ2-4, with 14 bases matching TRBD2. Unmatched junction bases numbered 18, after V lost 5 bases and J lost 9 bases. This CDR3 comprises 19 residues. The CDR3 protein is CASSPTGLAGASTLGIQYF. The CDR3 DNA is TGTGCCAGCAGTCCGACGGGACTAGCGGGAGCTTCGACGTTGGGCATTCAGTACTTC.

This clonotype was seen repeatedly, ten times or more. In nucleotides, the CDR3 is TGTGCCAGCAGCTTAGAATCCGGGGTTCGGTCACCCCTCCACTTT. It encodes CASSLESGVRSPLHF. This rearrangement joins TRBV11-2 to TRBJ1-6, with D unresolved. The CDR3 is made up of 15 amino acids. Trimming took off 0 bases at V and 10 bases at J, with 13 bases between the two ends. The germline gives CDR1 SGHAT, CDR2 FQNNGV.

This clonotype has at least ten counts. This sequence joins TRBV19 and TRBJ2-2; 11 bases match TRBD2. Germline loops: CDR1 LNHDA, CDR2 SQIVND (reference sequence). With 1 base clipped from V and 5 bases from J, the junction kept 21 bases outside the gene matches. The CDR3 is 22 amino acids. Here the CDR3 reads CASSIAVFTASGRLGRTGELFF. Here the CDR3 DNA reads TGTGCCAGTAGTATAGCGGTTTTCACGGCTAGCGGGAGGTTGGGTCGTACCGGGGAGCTGTTTTTT. The complete variable domain, with remaining parts taken from reference TRBV19 and TRBJ2-2, reads DGGITQSPKYLFRKEGQNVTLSCEQNLNHDAMYWYRQDPGQGLRLIYYSQIVNDFQKGDIAEGYSVSREKKESFPLTVTSAQKNPTAFYLCASSIAVFTASGRLGRTGELFFGEGSRLTVL.

This clonotype was recorded at least ten times. V is TRBV18 and J is TRBJ1-2; D is perhaps TRBD1 (5 bases). This CDR3 contains 15 residues. The germline V and J ends were trimmed by 3 bases and 3 bases, with 14 bases remaining between them. Germline assignment: CDR1 KGHSH and CDR2 LQKENI. The CDR3 sequence is CASSPRAGSDYGYTF. The CDR3 DNA is TGTGCCAGCTCACCCAGGGCCGGGAGCGACTATGGCTACACCTTC.

The sample holds many counts of this clonotype. J is TRBJ2-3 and V is TRBV7-9, with 9 bases aligning to TRBD2. Germline V gene lookup returns CDR1 SEHNR and CDR2 FQNEAQ (reference sequence). The V gene end was trimmed by 4 bases and the J gene end by 6 bases; junction bases not matched to a gene: 11. CDR3 length: 16 amino acids. The CDR3 DNA is TGTGCCAGCAGCTCGACCATAGCGGGAGAGGGGGATACGCAGTATTTT. It is translated as CASSSTIAGEGDTQYF.

The V call is TRBV2, the J call TRBJ2-2; 11 nucleotides line up with TRBD2. Per germline, CDR1 SNHLY and CDR2 FYNNEI. V shed 6 bases and J 4 bases; nucleotides not matched to a gene: 7. The CDR3 extends over 16 amino acids. In nucleotides, the CDR3 is TGTGCCAGCAGGACCGGGACTAGCGGAGTCACCGGGGAGCTGTTTTTT. Its protein is CASRTGTSGVTGELFF.

This clonotype was observed many times. V is TRBV20-1 and J is TRBJ2-3, with D hard to call. V was shortened by 2 bases and J by 0 bases, with 3 bases between the two germline ends. This CDR3 spans 12 amino acids. Germline assignment: CDR1 DFQATT and CDR2 SNEGSKA (reference sequence). This CDR3 reads CSARFSTDTQYF. Here the CDR3 DNA reads TGCAGTGCTAGATTCAGCACAGATACGCAGTATTTT.

There are many counts of this clonotype. V usage is TRBV20-1 and J usage is TRBJ2-7; D is possibly TRBD1 or TRBD2 (5 bases each). The CDR3 sequence is 15 residues long. The germline V gene has CDR1 DFQATT and CDR2 SNEGSKA (reference sequence). V lost 6 bases, J lost 0 bases, and 18 bases lay in between. The CDR3 protein is CSAPPGRRSSYEQYF. CDR3 in DNA: TGCAGTGCCCCGCCGGGGCGGAGGAGCTCCTACGAGCAGTACTTC.

This clonotype showed up many times. This chain uses TRBV6-5 with TRBJ1-1; no reliable D call. The CDR3 extends over 14 amino acids. Per germline, CDR1 MNHEY and CDR2 SVGAGI. V lost 3 bases and J lost 11, with 19 bases in between. CDR3 region: CASSYPDSTREAFF. The CDR3 DNA reads TGTGCCAGCAGTTATCCGGACTCCACCCGGGAGGCTTTCTTT.

This clonotype was detected a few times. The gene calls are TRBV24-1 and TRBJ2-3; 9 nucleotides align to TRBD1. The CDR3 runs 16 residues. Per germline, CDR1 KGHDR and CDR2 SFDVKD. V was clipped by 4 bases and J by 2 bases; unmatched bases: 6. The CDR3 loop reads CATSEPGTGNTDTQYF. The DNA for the CDR3 is TGTGCCACCAGTGAACCCGGGACAGGGAACACAGATACGCAGTATTTT.

This clonotype came up a few times. The V call is TRBV27, the J call TRBJ1-1; D ambiguous. Between the trimmed V and J ends, which lost 1 base and 5 bases, there was a span of 11 bases. The CDR3 runs to 14 residues. CDR1 and CDR2 (germline): MNHEY, SMNVEV (reference sequence). In DNA form, the CDR3 reads TGTGCCAGCAGTTTATTATCATCCAGGACTGAAGCTTTCTTT. This sequence encodes CASSLLSSRTEAFF.

In this sample, this clonotype turned up many times. The chain combines TRBV12-3 or TRBV12-4 with TRBJ1-1; D gene uncertain. The CDR3 is 15 amino acids. The germline V and J ends were trimmed by 7 bases and 1 base, with 16 bases remaining between them. In DNA, the CDR3 is TGTGCCAGCAACCTAGGGTTGGCGGGGAACACTGAAGCTTTCTTT. Its protein is CASNLGLAGNTEAFF.

This clonotype was found many times. This rearrangement joins TRBV5-1 to TRBJ1-4, with D hard to call. The CDR3 covers 12 residues. Trimming cost V 0 bases and J 6 bases, with 3 bases left between them. The V gene's germline CDR1 is SGHRS and CDR2 YFSETQ. The CDR3 DNA is TGCGCCAGCAGCTTGGCCGATGAAAAACTGTTTTTT. This codes for CASSLADEKLFF.